The rows below give T cell receptor beta chains drawn from one sample of a study of blood T cells in healthy people across ages. In TCRdb, the 5' RACE reads were re-called with MiXCR into one record per CDR3 protein. The sample holds about 670,000 distinct CDR3 sequences, 40% to 45% seen once. Specimen: blood. The origin of the receptors is a man older than 75 in good health. Both conserved end residues are part of each CDR3. D genes are given only for firm matches. Some rows mark clone size as missing; the rest say once, few, many or name a class of expanded clone.

v_call,j_call,clone_size,d_call,cdr3_aa,cdr3_nt
TRBV27,TRBJ2-5,-,TRBD1,CASSQGTAVQETQYF,TGTGCCAGCAGTCAGGGGACAGCCGTACAAGAGACCCAGTACTTC
TRBV6-2/TRBV6-3,TRBJ2-1,-,-,CASNLQGGYNEQFF,TGTGCCAGCAACTTACAGGGGGGGTACAATGAGCAGTTCTTC
TRBV4-1,TRBJ2-3,many,-,CASSQAPGTITDTQYF,TGCGCCAGCAGCCAAGCCCCCGGGACCATCACAGATACGCAGTATTTT
TRBV6-1,TRBJ2-1,many,TRBD1,CASRDSLNRDRAYNEQFF,TGTGCCAGCAGGGACTCTTTAAACCGGGACAGGGCCTACAATGAGCAGTTCTTC
TRBV20-1,TRBJ2-7,-,-,CSARDPRGSYEQYF,TGCAGTGCTAGAGACCCTAGGGGCTCCTACGAGCAGTACTTC
TRBV29-1,TRBJ2-3,many,TRBD1,CSVHRTGAVADTQYF,TGCAGCGTCCATCGGACAGGGGCGGTTGCAGATACGCAGTATTTT
TRBV20-1,TRBJ2-3,-,TRBD1,CSAGRGQGADTQYF,TGCAGTGCCGGAAGGGGACAGGGGGCGGATACGCAGTATTTT
TRBV5-1,TRBJ2-1,-,-,CASSPRGVQNYNEQFF,TGCGCCAGCAGCCCCAGAGGGGTACAAAACTACAATGAGCAGTTCTTC
TRBV7-2,TRBJ1-6,-,-,CASSSRQAYNSPLHF,TGTGCCAGCAGCTCAAGACAGGCCTATAATTCACCCCTCCACTTT
TRBV20-1,TRBJ1-1,-,-,CSASFAVNTEAFF,TGCAGTGCTAGTTTTGCGGTGAACACTGAAGCTTTCTTT
TRBV6-2/TRBV6-3,TRBJ2-7,many,-,CASKIDGTAYEQYF,TGTGCCAGCAAGATCGACGGGACCGCCTACGAGCAGTACTTC
TRBV29-1,TRBJ2-7,many,-,CSVEGGGYEQYF,TGCAGCGTTGAAGGGGGCGGTTACGAGCAGTACTTC
TRBV7-2,TRBJ1-2,-,-,CASSLAFVQTSNYGYTF,TGTGCCAGCAGCTTAGCGTTCGTGCAGACTAGTAACTATGGCTACACCTTC
TRBV20-1,TRBJ2-5,-,TRBD2,CSASRRLAGVTGNEQYF,TGCAGTGCTAGCAGGAGGCTAGCGGGGGTTACGGGCAATGAGCAGTACTTC
TRBV21-1,TRBJ2-7,many,-,CASSIGHRGRLSEQYF,TGTGCCAGCAGCATTGGGCACAGGGGGCGATTGAGCGAGCAGTACTTC
TRBV20-1,TRBJ2-1,few,-,CSAPRDSYNEQFF,TGCAGTGCCCCCAGGGACTCCTACAATGAGCAGTTCTTC